This T cell receptor beta chain appears in the sequencing data of a study of cytomegalovirus exposure and HLA in healthy donors. Study results and limitations: With further analysis later on, most CMV-associated TCR beta chains appeared HLA-restricted. A later analysis reportedly found fewer N-insertions in an Asian-associated ancestry cluster than the roughly 670-donor mean.

Germline CDR1 and CDR2: LGHNA and YNFKEQ. The CDR3 contains 17 residues. V trimming: 2 bases; J trimming: 7 bases; junction bases outside the gene matches: 13. PCR amplification relied on 60 Vbeta primers (plus 13 Jbeta primers). TCRdb's table, derived via immunoSEQ multiplex PCR, lists solely in-frame clones and lacks some. Counted here are over 130,000 clones, 70% to 85% occurring once; the ten biggest clones make up approximately 1.5%. With regard to this clone: Antigen: not known.

The chain links TRBV4-2 to TRBJ1-4; 7 nucleotides match TRBD1. The clonotype originates from a man under 40 in good health and CMV-seropositive. The specimen was PBMCs. The CDR3 reads CASSQTGDTTGFEKLFF. CDR3 nucleotide sequence: TGTGCCAGCAGCCAAACTGGGGACACGACAGGGTTTGAAAAACTGTTTTTT.